The 17 T cell receptor beta chains below come from one sample, sequenced in a study of blood T cell repertoires in COVID-19 (dated by TCRdb to the early 2020s). Receptor libraries were prepared by the immunoSEQ multiplex PCR assay. Imported from immuneACCESS, the table was reduced by TCRdb to in-frame sequences with V and J called. These copies leave out some clones; in studies compared against another copy, an unresolved V gene accounts for under half, and the cause of the remainder is not known. Counted in this sample were around 370,000 clones; 88% of them appeared once. The ten largest clones add up to 6% to 8.5% of the sample. The sequencing input was peripheral blood. The receptor source for this set is a woman in her 70s with COVID-19, enrolled during active disease.

The table lists this clone with a few counts. This rearrangement joins TRBV4-3 to TRBJ2-2; D not certain. The CDR3 has 13 amino acids. Trimming left V 3 bases short and J 0 bases short, with 2 bases between. Germline V gene lookup returns CDR1 LGHNA and CDR2 YSLEER. CDR3 in amino acids: CASSHTNTGELFF. For the CDR3, the DNA is TGCGCCAGCAGCCACACGAACACCGGGGAGCTGTTTTTT.

This sequence joins TRBV6-6 and TRBJ1-1, with TRBD1 matching 9 bases. The V gene's germline CDR1 is MNHNY and CDR2 SVGAGI (reference sequence). This CDR3 is built from 13 residues. J lost 11 bases, V lost 2 bases, and 6 bases had no gene match. CDR3 sequence (DNA): TGTGCCAGCAGTTACACAGGGGGCCTCAGGGCTTTCTTT. It yields the protein CASSYTGGLRAFF.

V gene TRBV7-2 combines with J gene TRBJ1-1, with D perhaps matching TRBD1 (6 bases). The CDR3 runs to 13 residues. In germline, CDR1 is SGHTA, CDR2 FQGNSA. The ends were cut back, 5 bases at V and 3 bases at J, with 10 bases in the middle. In DNA, the CDR3 is TGTGCCAGCAGCGCGGACAGATACACTGAAGCTTTCTTT. The encoded protein is CASSADRYTEAFF. The whole variable domain, remainder taken from reference TRBV7-2 and TRBJ1-1, is GAGVSQSPSNKVTEKGKDVELRCDPISGHTALYWYRQSLGQGLEFLIYFQGNSAPDKSGLPSDRFSAERTGGSVSTLTIQRTQQEDSAVYLCASSADRYTEAFFGQGTRLTVV.

The chain links TRBV21-1 to TRBJ2-2; the table gives TRBD1 as D, unverified against the DNA. TRBV21-1 constitutes a pseudogene. The CDR3 spans 18 residues. The CDR3 coding sequence is TGTGCCAGCAGCAAAAGGCGGCGTCCGGGACAGGGATCCGGGGAGCTGTTTTTT. Amino acid sequence: CASSKRRRPGQGSGELFF.

The CDR3 region has the DNA TGTGCCAGCAGTGGGACAGTCAACTATGGCTACACCTTC. It yields the protein CASSGTVNYGYTF. V usage is TRBV2 and J usage is TRBJ1-2; perhaps TRBD1 as D (6 bases). The V and J ends lost 4 bases and 2 bases respectively, with 8 bases between them. The CDR3 extends over 13 amino acids. CDR1 and CDR2 (germline): SNHLY, FYNNEI.

The chain recombines TRBV6-5 with TRBJ1-2; no reliable D call. Germline loops: CDR1 MNHEY, CDR2 SVGAGI. The CDR3 length is 12 residues. With 10 bases removed from V and 8 bases from J, the gap between germline ends came to 17 bases. CDR3 nucleotide sequence: TGTGCCACGCGATTCGGGGTCGGGGGCTACACCTTC. It yields the protein CATRFGVGGYTF.

V and J are TRBV4-2 and TRBJ1-4; no clear D. CDR1 LGHNA and CDR2 YNFKEQ come from the germline V gene. V lost 1 base to trimming and J lost 8 bases, with 11 bases between them. The CDR3 has 14 residues. The CDR3 protein is CASSQAGLGEKLFF. In DNA, the CDR3 is TGTGCCAGCAGCCAAGCAGGACTCGGGGAAAAACTGTTTTTT.

The rearrangement joins TRBV6-5 to TRBJ1-4; tentative D call: TRBD1 (5 bases). Germline CDR1 is MNHEY and CDR2 is SVGAGI. Trimming pared 6 bases from V and 8 bases from J, leaving 16 bases between. This CDR3 has 14 amino acids. The DNA for the CDR3 is TGTGCCAGCAGGTCGTTCAGGGAACGGGAAAAACTGTTTTTT. This gives the protein CASRSFREREKLFF.

V usage is TRBV2 and J usage is TRBJ1-1, with 8 bases aligning to TRBD1. The V and J ends lost 6 bases and 3 bases, in that order; junction bases with no gene match: 6. CDR3 length: 14 residues. Germline V gene lookup returns CDR1 SNHLY and CDR2 FYNNEI. The CDR3 bases are TGTGCCAGCAGAGCACAGGGGGAGGACACTGAAGCTTTCTTT. This gives the protein CASRAQGEDTEAFF.

The V and J genes are TRBV6-6 and TRBJ1-5, with 10 positions matching TRBD1. Germline V lookup: CDR1 MNHNY, CDR2 SVGAGI (reference sequence). Trimming at V came to 5 bases and at J to 5 bases, leaving 3 bases not matched to a gene. CDR3 length equals 14 residues. DNA for the CDR3: TGTGCCAGCAGTCTCGACAGGGGGCATCAGCCCCAGCATTTT. Translation gives CASSLDRGHQPQHF.

The chain is built from TRBV5-6 and TRBJ1-6; 8 bases fit TRBD1. The CDR3 length is 16 residues. With V trimmed by 5 bases and J by 6 bases, 10 bases remained unmatched. CDR1 is SGHDT, CDR2 YYEEEE, per germline. The chain's CDR3 is CASSFDDRGGNSPLHF. CDR3 bases: TGTGCCAGCAGTTTCGATGACAGGGGCGGTAATTCACCCCTCCACTTT.

V and J are TRBV7-9 and TRBJ1-4, with 8 bases matching TRBD1. CDR3 size: 14 residues. V trimming: 3 bases; J trimming: 11 bases; junction bases outside the gene matches: 8. Per germline, CDR1 SEHNR and CDR2 FQNEAQ (reference sequence). Here the CDR3 reads CASSFRAGGGKLFF. The CDR3 DNA reads as TGTGCCAGCAGCTTTCGGGCAGGGGGCGGGAAACTGTTTTTT.

This chain links TRBV7-3 with TRBJ1-1; a weak D match, TRBD1 (5 bases). Germline assignment: CDR1 SGHTA and CDR2 FQGTGA. The CDR3 has 13 residues. The germline V and J ends were trimmed by 3 bases and 5 bases, with 10 bases remaining between them. As DNA, the CDR3 is TGTGCCAGCAGCTTCTCTCGGGGGACTGAAGCTTTCTTT. It translates to CASSFSRGTEAFF.

The rearrangement links TRBV7-2 to TRBJ2-1; 9 nucleotides line up with TRBD1. Losses at the gene ends were 2 bases for V and 4 bases for J; bases not matched to a gene: 6. Germline assignment: CDR1 SGHTA and CDR2 FQGNSA. The CDR3 runs 16 residues. The CDR3 region is CASSLIPGTGYNEQFF. CDR3 coding DNA: TGTGCCAGCAGCTTAATCCCCGGGACAGGGTACAATGAGCAGTTCTTC.

The rearrangement links TRBV7-7 to TRBJ1-3, with no clear D. Trimming took 5 bases from V and 0 from J, leaving 8 bases between them. The CDR3 has 14 amino acids. Germline CDR1 is SSHAT and CDR2 is FNYEAQ (reference sequence). In DNA form, the CDR3 reads TGTGCCAGCAGCGCCTCCTACTCTGGAAACACCATATATTTT. Translated: CASSASYSGNTIYF.

The J gene is TRBJ1-1, the V gene TRBV10-3; 9 bases are shared with TRBD1. Germline CDR1 and CDR2: ENHRY and SYGVKD. The CDR3 has 14 amino acids. The ends lost 5 bases at V and 1 base at J; junction bases unmatched: 2. The CDR3 protein is CAISPGQGNTEAFF. CDR3 DNA: TGTGCCATCAGTCCGGGACAGGGGAACACTGAAGCTTTCTTT.

The gene calls are TRBV2 and TRBJ1-3; D possibly corresponds to TRBD1 (5 bases). The length of the CDR3 is 15 residues. V lost 1 base, J lost 0 bases, and 7 bases lay in between. Germline CDR1 is SNHLY and CDR2 is FYNNEI. The CDR3 nucleotides read TGTGCCAGCAGTGAAGGACAGCGCTCTGGAAACACCATATATTTT. Its translation: CASSEGQRSGNTIYF.